These T cell receptor beta chains were read from a single sample in a study of blood T cell repertoires in COVID-19. Clones were sequenced by immunoSEQ multiplex PCR, and TCRdb holds only the in-frame ones, with some missing. Of some 300,000 clones in the sample, just under 90% were seen once. Input material: PBMCs or T cells enriched from blood (not recorded which). These receptors came from a woman in her forties or fifties who had been exposed to COVID-19. CDR3s include the opening cysteine and the closing phenylalanine or tryptophan. D genes are given only for firm matches. Clone size is stated in some rows and not others, as once, few, many or a class when expanded.

.	TRBD2	TRBV28	TRBJ2-5	CASSPSLPAGGPETQYF	TGTGCCAGCAGTCCCTCTCTGCCAGCGGGGGGGCCAGAGACCCAGTACTTC
once	.	TRBV19	TRBJ2-1	CASSPQGTYNEQFF	TGTGCCAGTAGTCCCCAGGGGACCTACAATGAGCAGTTCTTC
.	TRBD1	TRBV5-1	TRBJ1-4	CASSFGQGAEKLFF	TGCGCCAGCAGCTTTGGACAGGGGGCTGAAAAACTGTTTTTT
.	.	TRBV7-9	TRBJ2-6	CASSFSLRGANVLTF	TGTGCCAGCAGCTTCTCCCTCCGGGGGGCCAACGTCCTGACTTTC
.	TRBD2	TRBV25-1	TRBJ2-1	CASRRGGNNEQFF	TGTGCCAGCAGGCGGGGGGGTAACAATGAGCAGTTCTTC
.	TRBD1	TRBV3-1/TRBV3-2	TRBJ2-2	CASSHRDRALSGELFF	TGTGCCAGCAGCCACAGAGACAGGGCCTTGTCCGGGGAGCTGTTTTTT
.	.	TRBV7-2	TRBJ2-7	CASSLGWTSSYEQYF	TGTGCCAGCAGCTTAGGGTGGACTTCGTCCTACGAGCAGTACTTC
.	TRBD1	TRBV5-1	TRBJ1-2	CASSLQSLPGGYGYTF	TGCGCCAGCAGCTTGCAGTCACTGCCAGGGGGCTATGGCTACACCTTC
.	.	TRBV9	TRBJ2-5	CASSVAGETQYF	TGTGCCAGCAGCGTAGCGGGAGAGACCCAGTACTTC
.	.	TRBV2	TRBJ1-1	CASRQDPEAFF	TGTGCCAGCAGACAGGACCCTGAAGCTTTCTTT
.	.	TRBV15	TRBJ2-7	CATSLTRTVSYEQYF	TGTGCCACCAGCCTTACTAGAACGGTCTCCTACGAGCAGTACTTC
once	.	TRBV5-1	TRBJ2-1	CASSLVAGNSYNEQFF	TGCGCCAGCAGCTTGGTGGCAGGTAACTCCTACAATGAGCAGTTCTTC
.	TRBD1	TRBV3-1/TRBV3-2	TRBJ1-2	CASSQGTGSSYTF	TGTGCCAGCAGCCAGGGGACAGGGTCGAGCTACACCTTC
.	.	TRBV28	TRBJ1-5	CASSLTGNHQPQHF	TGTGCCAGCAGCCTCACAGGGAACCATCAGCCCCAGCATTTT